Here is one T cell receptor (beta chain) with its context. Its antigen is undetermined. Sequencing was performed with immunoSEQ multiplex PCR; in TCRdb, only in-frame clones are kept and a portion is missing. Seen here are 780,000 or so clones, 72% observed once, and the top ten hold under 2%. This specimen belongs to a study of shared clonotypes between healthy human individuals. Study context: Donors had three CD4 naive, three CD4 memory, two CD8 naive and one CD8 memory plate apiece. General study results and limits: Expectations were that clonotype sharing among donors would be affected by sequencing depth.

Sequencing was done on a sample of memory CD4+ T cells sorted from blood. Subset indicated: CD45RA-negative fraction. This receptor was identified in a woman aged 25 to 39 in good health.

CDR3 sequence: CASSVEEGPLYGYTF. As DNA, the CDR3 is TGTGCCAGCAGCGTAGAGGAGGGACCGCTCTATGGCTACACCTTC. The gene calls are TRBV9 and TRBJ1-2, with a possible D match to TRBD1 (5 bases). Germline-derived CDR1 and CDR2 are SGDLS and YYNGEE. The CDR3 extends over 15 amino acids. V lost 0 bases and J lost 4, with 13 bases in between.